These 23 T cell receptor beta chains were sequenced from one sample in a study of PD-1 blockade in classical Hodgkin lymphoma. Clones were read by immunoSEQ multiplex PCR, and TCRdb kept only the in-frame ones, dropping some. The sample lists around 4,500 clones, around 87% occurring once. All patients experienced relapse after autologous stem cell transplantation, and brentuximab vedotin exposure was variable. From thawed PBMCs, CD4+ T cells were purified using magnetic negative selection. The source was CD4+ T cells from blood, collected at baseline. These receptors were collected from a human donor with classical Hodgkin lymphoma.

The sample holds one count of this clone. This chain joins TRBV5-1 and TRBJ2-7; 9 bases line up with TRBD1. J lost 9 bases, V lost 3 bases, and 10 bases had no gene match. Germline loops: CDR1 SGHRS, CDR2 YFSETQ. The length of the CDR3 is 14 residues. CDR3 region: CASSSGQGALGQYF. CDR3 coding DNA: TGCGCCAGCAGCTCGGGACAGGGAGCCCTGGGGCAGTACTTC.

The chain recombines TRBV13 with TRBJ1-3, with D perhaps matching TRBD1 (5 bases). Germline V gene data show CDR1 as PRHDT and CDR2 as FYEKMQ (reference sequence). V gave up 5 bases and J gave up 2 bases, with 16 bases separating them. The CDR3 runs to 16 residues. The CDR3 reads CASSPNPSGPGNTIYF. The CDR3, as DNA: TGTGCCAGCAGCCCTAACCCCTCGGGGCCTGGAAACACCATATATTTT.

The gene calls are TRBV5-1 and TRBJ2-7; the D gene is possibly TRBD1 (5 bases). CDR1 is SGHRS and CDR2 is YFSETQ in the germline V gene. This CDR3 has 17 amino acids. V was clipped by 0 bases and J by 4 bases, with 20 bases between them. CDR3 sequence: CASSLAEFPRVLYEQYF. CDR3 sequence (DNA): TGCGCCAGCAGCTTGGCCGAGTTTCCCAGGGTCCTATACGAGCAGTACTTC.

The chain employs TRBV14 and TRBJ2-1; D unresolved. V was clipped by 4 bases and J by 4 bases, with 11 bases between them. CDR1 is SGHDN and CDR2 is FVKESK in the germline V gene. CDR3 length equals 14 residues. CDR3 sequence (DNA): TGTGCCAGCAGCCCCCTCCTTGGATACAATGAGCAGTTCTTC. This codes for CASSPLLGYNEQFF.

The chain recombines TRBV4-1 with TRBJ2-6; 12 nucleotides match TRBD1. The CDR3 loop spans 19 amino acids. The germline V gene has CDR1 MGHRA and CDR2 YSYEKL. Trimming cost V 0 bases and J 1 base; bases outside gene matches: 4. CDR3 protein: CASSQDRDRGPSGANVLTF. In DNA, the CDR3 is TGCGCCAGCAGCCAAGACCGGGACAGGGGGCCGTCTGGGGCCAACGTCCTGACTTTC.

CDR3 sequence: CASSSTGELFF. The CDR3 coding sequence is TGTGCCAGCAGTTCAACCGGGGAGCTGTTTTTT. This sequence joins TRBV27 and TRBJ2-2, with unresolved D. V was pared by 4 bases and J by 5 bases, with 2 bases between. The CDR3 has 11 residues. Germline values: CDR1 MNHEY, CDR2 SMNVEV (reference sequence).

This clone was seen just once. One base separates it from a far larger clone, so it is likely a read error. This chain uses TRBV5-8 with TRBJ1-1; no clear D gene. The V end lost 1 base, the J end lost 3 bases, and 13 bases lay between the germline ends. The CDR3 loop spans 15 amino acids. Looked up from germline, CDR1 is SGHTS and CDR2 is YDEGEE. This chain's CDR3 is CASSLLNQPDTEAFF. CDR3 bases: TGTGCCAGCAGCTTGCTTAATCAGCCAGACACTGAAGCTTTCTTT.

The chain employs TRBV5-5 and TRBJ1-3; 8 nucleotides match TRBD1. This CDR3 has 19 residues. CDR1 is SGHKS and CDR2 is YYEKEE in the germline V gene (reference sequence). The V gene end was trimmed by 6 bases and the J gene end by 1 base; junction bases not matched to a gene: 18. The CDR3 loop reads CASTADRVSLRASGNTIYF. The CDR3 DNA reads as TGTGCCAGCACCGCGGACAGGGTGTCCCTTCGGGCGTCTGGAAACACCATATATTTT.

V and J are TRBV21-1 and TRBJ1-6. TRBV21-1 is termed a pseudogene. This CDR3 region has 15 residues. The chain's CDR3 is CASMSKGSYNSPLHF. Written as DNA, the CDR3 is TGTGCCAGCATGAGTAAGGGCTCCTATAATTCACCCCTCCACTTT.

The chain links TRBV2 to TRBJ2-7; D remains unclear. The V gene lost 0 bases and the J gene lost 6 bases, with 18 bases spanning the gap. This CDR3 contains 16 residues. From germline, CDR1 is SNHLY and CDR2 FYNNEI. As DNA, the CDR3 is TGTGCCAGCAGTGAAGCGCTGGGATGGGGAAAGAGCGAGCAGTACTTC. Translating it yields CASSEALGWGKSEQYF.

The chain links TRBV18 to TRBJ2-7, with 11 positions matching TRBD1. After removal of 6 bases from V and 6 bases from J, the junction contained 7 bases not matched to a gene. Per the germline V gene, CDR1 is KGHSH and CDR2 is LQKENI. This CDR3 contains 14 residues. The CDR3 region has the DNA TGTGCCAGCTCTGGGACAGGGGGAAACTCCGAGCAGTACTTC. It translates to CASSGTGGNSEQYF.

CDR3 nucleotide sequence: TGTGCCACCAGCAGAGGGCTTACTCAACAGAACACTGAAGCTTTCTTT. Translated, it gives CATSRGLTQQNTEAFF. J is TRBJ1-1 and V is TRBV15; D unclear. The germline CDR1 and CDR2 sequences are LNHNV and YYDKDF (reference sequence). V lost 1 base and J 1 base, leaving 13 bases between the germline ends. The CDR3 has 16 amino acids.

The rearrangement uses TRBV4-2 and TRBJ1-4; no reliable D call. CDR1 LGHNA and CDR2 YNFKEQ come from the germline V gene. V lost 2 bases to trimming and J lost 2 bases, with 9 bases between them. This CDR3 is 15 amino acids long. CDR3 amino acids: CASSQPGVTNEKLFF. The CDR3 DNA follows: TGTGCCAGCAGCCAACCAGGCGTTACTAATGAAAAACTGTTTTTT.

This clone was seen just once. Written as DNA, the CDR3 is TGTGCCAGCAAGCGTAGTGGGGACGGAAATGAGCAGTTCTTC. Encoded protein: CASKRSGDGNEQFF. The gene calls are TRBV2 and TRBJ2-1; D may match TRBD1 or TRBD2 (5 bases each). CDR3 length: 14 residues. V was trimmed by 7 bases and J by 7 bases, leaving 17 bases between them. Germline V gene data show CDR1 as SNHLY and CDR2 as FYNNEI.

The table lists this clone with a count of one. V usage is TRBV27 and J usage is TRBJ2-7, with D perhaps matching TRBD1 or TRBD2 (5 bases each). CDR3 length equals 14 residues. Germline assignment: CDR1 MNHEY and CDR2 SMNVEV (reference sequence). The germline V and J ends were trimmed by 7 bases and 0 bases, with 13 bases remaining between them. In DNA, the CDR3 is TGTGCCAGCAACTCGGGACGGTTCTCCTACGAGCAGTACTTC. This gives the protein CASNSGRFSYEQYF.

The chain links TRBV5-1 to TRBJ1-5, with D perhaps matching TRBD1 (6 bases). This CDR3 comprises 15 residues. Between the trimmed V and J ends, which lost 4 bases and 3 bases, there was a span of 14 bases. Germline V gene lookup returns CDR1 SGHRS and CDR2 YFSETQ. CDR3 bases: TGCGCCAGCAGCCCCGAAGGACAGAACAATCAGCCCCAGCATTTT. Translating gives CASSPEGQNNQPQHF.

The J gene is TRBJ1-2, the V gene TRBV18; 10 nucleotides line up with TRBD1. V dropped 2 bases and J dropped 3; count of bases not matched to a gene: 6. The CDR3 sequence is 16 residues long. Germline V gives CDR1 KGHSH, CDR2 LQKENI. The CDR3 region is CASSPSGTGVDYGYTF. CDR3 DNA: TGTGCCAGCTCACCAAGCGGGACAGGGGTCGACTATGGCTACACCTTC.

The chain links TRBV11-2 to TRBJ2-1; no clear D gene. Trimming stripped 1 base from V and 0 bases from J, with 13 bases between. Germline V gives CDR1 SGHAT, CDR2 FQNNGV. CDR3 length: 17 amino acids. The CDR3 DNA follows: TGTGCCAGCAGCTTAGTAGGCAGAACGAGCTCCTACAATGAGCAGTTCTTC. Protein product: CASSLVGRTSSYNEQFF.

The genes are TRBV5-1 and TRBJ2-7; TRBD1 or TRBD2 may be the D gene (5 bases each). The CDR3 contains 17 residues. CDR1 and CDR2 (germline): SGHRS, YFSETQ. Trimming cost V 4 bases and J 2 bases, with 22 bases left between them. CDR3 loop: CASSLPRDRQLTYEQYF. CDR3 sequence (DNA): TGCGCCAGCAGCCTCCCCAGGGACCGGCAACTAACCTACGAGCAGTACTTC.

The V and J genes are TRBV9 and TRBJ2-2; a possible D gene is TRBD2 (7 bases). Trimming left V 6 bases short and J 2 bases short, with 17 bases between. The CDR3 extends over 16 amino acids. Germline V gives CDR1 SGDLS, CDR2 YYNGEE. CDR3 nucleotide sequence: TGTGCCAGCACCCCACGGGCGGGGGCCAACACCGGGGAGCTGTTTTTT. Translated: CASTPRAGANTGELFF.

Concerning this clone itself: An end of the junction does not agree with germline; a read error may underlie this. The rearrangement joins TRBV5-4 to TRBJ2-2; D not resolved. The CDR3 is 14 residues long. CDR1 and CDR2 (germline): SGHNT, YYREEE (reference sequence). In DNA form, the CDR3 reads TGTGTCAGCAGCTATGCGGACCCCAGGGGGGAGCTGTTTTTT. Translated: CVSSYADPRGELFF.

V gene TRBV27 combines with J gene TRBJ1-5, with D possibly being TRBD1 (5 bases). From germline, CDR1 is MNHEY and CDR2 SMNVEV (reference sequence). The V and J ends lost 8 bases and 4 bases respectively, with 12 bases between them. The CDR3 has 13 residues. Here the CDR3 DNA reads TGTGCCAGCCAGACAGACGCTAATCAGCCCCAGCATTTT. Translated: CASQTDANQPQHF.

In nucleotides, the CDR3 is TGTGCCAGCAGCGCACAAGGGACAAACCGCTGGAATGAGCAGTTCTTC. Its protein is CASSAQGTNRWNEQFF. The chain links TRBV7-3 to TRBJ2-1; TRBD1 might be the D (6 bases). The CDR3 covers 16 residues. Between the trimmed V and J ends, which lost 5 bases and 7 bases, there was a span of 21 bases. The germline V gene encodes CDR1 SGHTA and CDR2 FQGTGA.